This T cell receptor beta chain is from a study of blood T cell repertoires in COVID-19. In the study's own analysis: Reference gene primer amplification yielded estimated nucleated cell counts. The table came from immunoSEQ multiplex PCR; TCRdb's copy has only in-frame clones and leaves some out. V and J calls plus clone size are reproduced from that table; the DNA served to infer D and trimming. Of approximately 440,000 clones in the sample, 80% to 95% are singletons; the top ten hold 0.6% to 0.7%. Participants' reported clinical history set cohort assignment. In Cohort 3, a recovered donor had either two negative PCRs, clearance, or symptom resolution. CDR3 length: 14 amino acids. Germline values: CDR1 SGHVS, CDR2 FNYEAQ. The V segment lost 3 bases and the J segment 5 bases; nucleotides outside the gene matches: 5.

The sequenced sample consisted of PBMCs or T cells enriched from blood (not recorded which). J is TRBJ2-7 and V is TRBV7-6; TRBD1 agrees at 9 bases. The clonotype was recovered from a man aged 18-30 years who had recovered from COVID-19. CDR3 protein: CASSLEDRGHEQYF. DNA for the CDR3: TGTGCCAGCAGCTTGGAGGACAGGGGCCACGAGCAGTACTTC.